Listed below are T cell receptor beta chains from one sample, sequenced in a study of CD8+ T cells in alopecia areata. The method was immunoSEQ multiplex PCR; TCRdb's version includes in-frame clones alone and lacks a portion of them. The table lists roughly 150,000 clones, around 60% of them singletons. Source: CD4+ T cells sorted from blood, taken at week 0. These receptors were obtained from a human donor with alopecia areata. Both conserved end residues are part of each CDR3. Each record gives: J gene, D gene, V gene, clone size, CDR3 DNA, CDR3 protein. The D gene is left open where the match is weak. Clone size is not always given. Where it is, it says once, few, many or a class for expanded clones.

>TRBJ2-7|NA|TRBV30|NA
TGTGCCTGGAGTGCCACAGGGAGCGAGCAGTACTTC
CAWSATGSEQYF
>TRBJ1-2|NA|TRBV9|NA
TGTGCCAGCAGCGTAGGATATGGCTACACCTTC
CASSVGYGYTF
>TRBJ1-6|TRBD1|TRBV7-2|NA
TGTGCCAGCAGCTTGTCCCAGGGGGGTTCACCCCTCCACTTT
CASSLSQGGSPLHF
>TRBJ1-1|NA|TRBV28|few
TGTGCCAGCAGTCCTTCAACGTTGAACACTGAAGCTTTCTTT
CASSPSTLNTEAFF
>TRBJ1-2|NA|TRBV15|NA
TGTGCCACCAGCAGGGACAACGGTGGCTACACCTTC
CATSRDNGGYTF
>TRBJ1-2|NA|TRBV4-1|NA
TGCGCCAGCAGCCCCCTAGGACTGTATGGCTACACCTTC
CASSPLGLYGYTF
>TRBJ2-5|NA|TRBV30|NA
TGTGCCTGGAGCGGGGCAGGGGAGACCCAGTACTTC
CAWSGAGETQYF
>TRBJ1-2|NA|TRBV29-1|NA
TGCAGCGTTGAAGAAACACGGCTGGGCGGCTACACCTTC
CSVEETRLGGYTF
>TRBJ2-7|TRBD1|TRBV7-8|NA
TGTGCCAGCAGCTCCAGGACAGGGTCGTCCTACGAGCAGTACTTC
CASSSRTGSSYEQYF
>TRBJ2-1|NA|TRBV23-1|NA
TGCGCCAGCAGTCAATCTAGCCACAATGAGCAGTTCTTC
CASSQSSHNEQFF
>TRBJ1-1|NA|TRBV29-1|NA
TGCAGCGGGACTGCAGGTCGGGTCACTGAAGCTTTCTTT
CSGTAGRVTEAFF
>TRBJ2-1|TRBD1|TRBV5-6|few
TGTGCCAGCAGCCCTCCGGGACAGGGATATAATGAGCAGTTCTTC
CASSPPGQGYNEQFF
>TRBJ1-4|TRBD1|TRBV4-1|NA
TGCGCCAGCAGCCGAACCATCTTAGGGGGCAATGAAAAACTGTTTTTT
CASSRTILGGNEKLFF
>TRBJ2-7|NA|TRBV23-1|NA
TGCGCCAGCAGTCAAAATTTCCCCGGGACGCAGTCGAAAGGGTACTTC
CASSQNFPGTQSKGYF